A single TCR beta chain is shown here with its context. Its antigen has not been determined. No much larger clone is present one base from it, and per-base qualities are unavailable. The library relied on RT-PCR. The sequencer listed for this sample is NextSeq 550. TCRdb handled the public reads itself, with Q25 trimming in fastp and clone calling in MiXCR, and kept productive beta chains. All rows with the same CDR3 protein become a single entry with the most common DNA and genes. The sample table holds about 960,000 distinct CDR3 sequences, of which over 15% were seen once. 6% of the sample rests with the top ten. V gives up 3 bases and J gives up 10 bases, and the segment between their germline ends measures 16 bases. The CDR3 contains 13 residues, cysteine and phenylalanine counted. Only the CDR3 region is kept as DNA, spanning 39 bases read in frame from base 1. Reading the germline V gene (reference sequence) gives CDR1 DFQATT and CDR2 SNEGSKA.

This sample is part of a study of patients and donors after allogeneic stem cell transplantation (TCRdb year 2020). The specimen was blood, either unsorted or a sorted T cell fraction (not recorded which). This chain joins TRBV20-1 to TRBJ2-1, with the D gene not confidently named. The sequence was obtained from a human donor who was either an allogeneic HSCT recipient or a stem cell or donor lymphocyte infusion donor (not recorded which). It is not recorded whose cells these are; they may come from a transplant donor. The sequenced DNA: TGCAGTGCTAGGAAGTCAATAACAGAGGAGCAGTTCTTC. Its translation is CSARKSITEEQFF.